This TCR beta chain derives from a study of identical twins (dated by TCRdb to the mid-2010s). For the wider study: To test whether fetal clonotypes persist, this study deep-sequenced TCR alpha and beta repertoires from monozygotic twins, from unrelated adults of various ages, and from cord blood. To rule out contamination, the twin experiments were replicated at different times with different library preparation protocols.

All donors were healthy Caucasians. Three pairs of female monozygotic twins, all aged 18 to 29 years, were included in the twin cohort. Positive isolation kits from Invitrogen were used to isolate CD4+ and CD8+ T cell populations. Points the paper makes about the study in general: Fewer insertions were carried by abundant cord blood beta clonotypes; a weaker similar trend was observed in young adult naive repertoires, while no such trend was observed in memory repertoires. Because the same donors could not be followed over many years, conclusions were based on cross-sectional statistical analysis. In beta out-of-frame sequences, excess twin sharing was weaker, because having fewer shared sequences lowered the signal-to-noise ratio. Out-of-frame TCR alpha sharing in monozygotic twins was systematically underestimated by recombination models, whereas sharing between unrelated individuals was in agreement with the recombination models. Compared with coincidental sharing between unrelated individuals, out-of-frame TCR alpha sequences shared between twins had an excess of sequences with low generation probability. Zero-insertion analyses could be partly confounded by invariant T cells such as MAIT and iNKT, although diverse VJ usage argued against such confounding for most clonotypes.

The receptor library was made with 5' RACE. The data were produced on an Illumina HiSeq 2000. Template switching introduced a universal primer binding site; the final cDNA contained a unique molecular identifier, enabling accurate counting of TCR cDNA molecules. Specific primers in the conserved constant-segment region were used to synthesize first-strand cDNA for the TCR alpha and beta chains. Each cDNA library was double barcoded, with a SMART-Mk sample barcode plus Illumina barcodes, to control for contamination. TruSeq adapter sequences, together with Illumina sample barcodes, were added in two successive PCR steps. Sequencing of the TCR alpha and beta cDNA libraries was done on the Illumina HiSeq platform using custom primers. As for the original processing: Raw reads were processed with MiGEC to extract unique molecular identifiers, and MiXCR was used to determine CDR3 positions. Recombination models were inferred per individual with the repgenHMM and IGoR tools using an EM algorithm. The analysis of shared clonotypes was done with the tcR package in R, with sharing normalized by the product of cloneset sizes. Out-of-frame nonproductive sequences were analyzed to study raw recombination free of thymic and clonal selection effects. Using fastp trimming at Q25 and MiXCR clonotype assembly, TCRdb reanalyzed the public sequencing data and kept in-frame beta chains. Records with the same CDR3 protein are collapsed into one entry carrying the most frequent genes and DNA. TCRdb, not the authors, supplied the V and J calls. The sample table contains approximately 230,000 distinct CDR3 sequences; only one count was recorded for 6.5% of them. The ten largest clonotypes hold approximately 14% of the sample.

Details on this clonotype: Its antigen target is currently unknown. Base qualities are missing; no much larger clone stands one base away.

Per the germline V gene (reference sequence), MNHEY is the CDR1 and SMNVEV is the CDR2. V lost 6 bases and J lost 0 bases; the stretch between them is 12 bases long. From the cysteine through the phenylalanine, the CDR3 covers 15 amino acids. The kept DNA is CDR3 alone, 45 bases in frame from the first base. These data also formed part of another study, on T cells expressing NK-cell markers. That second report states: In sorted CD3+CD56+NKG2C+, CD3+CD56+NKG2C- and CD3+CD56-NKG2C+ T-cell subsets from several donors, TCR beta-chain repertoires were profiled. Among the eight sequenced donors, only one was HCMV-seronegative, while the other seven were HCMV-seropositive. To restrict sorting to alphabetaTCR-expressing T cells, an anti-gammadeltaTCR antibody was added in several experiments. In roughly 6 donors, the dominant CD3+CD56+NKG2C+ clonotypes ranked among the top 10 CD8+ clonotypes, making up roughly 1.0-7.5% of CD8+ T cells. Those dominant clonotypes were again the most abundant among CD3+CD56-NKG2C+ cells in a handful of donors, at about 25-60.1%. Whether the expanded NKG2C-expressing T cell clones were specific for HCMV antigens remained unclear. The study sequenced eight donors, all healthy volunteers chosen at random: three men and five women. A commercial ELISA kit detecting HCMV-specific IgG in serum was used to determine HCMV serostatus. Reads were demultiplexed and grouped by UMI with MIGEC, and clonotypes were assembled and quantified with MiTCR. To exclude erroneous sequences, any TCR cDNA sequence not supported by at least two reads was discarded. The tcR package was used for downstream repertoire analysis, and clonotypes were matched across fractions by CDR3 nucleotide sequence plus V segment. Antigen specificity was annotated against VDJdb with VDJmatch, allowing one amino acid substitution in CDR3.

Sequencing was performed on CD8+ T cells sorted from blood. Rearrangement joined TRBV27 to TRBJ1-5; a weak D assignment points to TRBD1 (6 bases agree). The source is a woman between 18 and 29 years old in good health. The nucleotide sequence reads TGTGCCAGCAGGAAAGACAGGCTTAGCAATCAGCCCCAGCATTTT. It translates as CASRKDRLSNQPQHF.